This passage covers 26 T cell receptor beta chains from one sample sequenced in a study of shared clonotypes between healthy human individuals. CD8 cells regarded as naive lacked CD45RO, were positively chosen for CCR7, and omitted terminally differentiated effector memory CD45RA+ cells. Sequenced by immunoSEQ multiplex PCR; TCRdb stores in-frame clones only, minus some. The table has approximately 1.9 million clones, roughly 93% seen once. The source material was naive CD8+ T cells from PBMCs. These receptors all stem from a man younger than 30 in good health. Some clones in this sample may be carry-over from other donors' samples.

The V call is TRBV11-2, the J call TRBJ1-1; D is perhaps TRBD1 (5 bases). The CDR3 extends over 15 amino acids. Germline assignment: CDR1 SGHAT and CDR2 FQNNGV. The germline V and J ends were trimmed by 1 base and 1 base, with 10 bases remaining between them. This chain's CDR3 is CASSLGARANTEAFF. CDR3 DNA sequence: TGTGCCAGCAGCTTAGGGGCCAGGGCGAACACTGAAGCTTTCTTT.

The rearrangement links TRBV5-6 to TRBJ2-3; 9 bases are shared with TRBD1. J gave up 10 bases and V 1 base, and 4 bases lay outside the gene matches. This CDR3 has 13 amino acids. Germline CDR1 and CDR2: SGHDT and YYEEEE. As DNA, the CDR3 is TGTGCCAGCAGCTTGTCCTGGGACAGGGCGCAGTATTTT. Translation: CASSLSWDRAQYF.

CDR3 loop: CASSLSERPYNEQFF. DNA of the CDR3: TGTGCCAGCAGCTTAAGCGAGCGTCCCTACAATGAGCAGTTCTTC. The chain couples TRBV7-9 to TRBJ2-1; D not resolved. CDR1 is SEHNR and CDR2 is FQNEAQ in the germline V gene (reference sequence). The V and J ends lost 2 bases and 2 bases respectively, with 10 bases between them. The CDR3 sequence is 15 residues long.

The chain carries TRBV29-1 and TRBJ2-2; TRBD1 matches at 9 bases. In germline, CDR1 is SQVTM, CDR2 ANQGSEA. V gave up 3 bases and J gave up 6 bases; unmatched junction bases: 8. The CDR3 is made up of 15 amino acids. CDR3 sequence reads: CSVEHRGRGAGELFF. The CDR3 nucleotides read TGCAGCGTTGAGCACAGGGGGCGAGGTGCCGGGGAGCTGTTTTTT.

V usage is TRBV25-1 and J usage is TRBJ1-2, with no clear D. The germline CDR1 and CDR2 sequences are MGHDK and SYGVNS. This CDR3 contains 13 residues. The V end lost 8 bases, the J end lost 5 bases, and 15 bases lay between the germline ends. The CDR3 DNA reads TGTGCCAGCGACCCCGGTACGGGGTATGGCTACACCTTC. Residues: CASDPGTGYGYTF.

The chain uses TRBV29-1 and TRBJ2-2; 10 bases line up with TRBD2. V lost 3 bases and J lost 5; bases outside the gene matches: 3. This CDR3 is built from 14 residues. CDR1 is SQVTM and CDR2 is ANQGSEA in the germline V gene. The CDR3 here is CSVDLAGATGELFF. CDR3 in DNA: TGCAGCGTTGACCTAGCGGGAGCTACCGGGGAGCTGTTTTTT.

V usage is TRBV9 and J usage is TRBJ2-3, with 11 bases that match TRBD2. V trimming: 2 bases; J trimming: 2 bases; junction bases outside the gene matches: 16. CDR1 is SGDLS, CDR2 YYNGEE, per germline. CDR3 length: 20 amino acids. The CDR3 loop reads CASSVRGPLAGGGPTDTQYF. CDR3 DNA: TGTGCCAGCAGCGTGAGGGGCCCCTTAGCGGGAGGGGGACCCACAGATACGCAGTATTTT.

The genes are TRBV11-3 and TRBJ2-1; D call uncertain. This CDR3 contains 12 residues. Germline assignment: CDR1 SGHNT and CDR2 YENEEA. V lost 3 bases to trimming and J lost 9 bases, with 9 bases between them. The CDR3 DNA is TGTGCCAGCAGCTTTATTCCCGGTGAGCAGTTCTTC. It is translated as CASSFIPGEQFF.

The rearrangement uses TRBV4-3 and TRBJ2-3, with 8 bases aligning to TRBD2. The CDR3 length is 17 residues. V shed 3 bases and J 2 bases; nucleotides not matched to a gene: 10. Germline V gene data show CDR1 as LGHNA and CDR2 as YSLEER. CDR3 bases: TGCGCCAGCAGCCAGACATGGGGGCGGGGGGACACAGATACGCAGTATTTT. Translated, it gives CASSQTWGRGDTDTQYF.

The rearrangement uses TRBV13 and TRBJ1-2; 8 bases agree with TRBD1. The CDR3 has 14 amino acids. Trimming removed 7 bases from V and 3 bases from J; junction bases left unmatched: 7. CDR1 and CDR2 from the germline V gene are PRHDT and FYEKMQ (reference sequence). The CDR3 DNA is TGTGCCAGCACCATACAGGGGGAAGACTATGGCTACACCTTC. It specifies CASTIQGEDYGYTF.

The chain employs TRBV6-5 and TRBJ2-1; 11 positions match TRBD1. Per germline, CDR1 MNHEY and CDR2 SVGAGI. The V gene end was trimmed by 4 bases and the J gene end by 7 bases; junction bases not matched to a gene: 9. This CDR3 has 16 amino acids. CDR3 bases: TGTGCCAGCAGTTTAACCGGGACAGGGGGTGTAAATGAGCAGTTCTTC. Its translation: CASSLTGTGGVNEQFF.

The rearrangement uses TRBV19 and TRBJ2-2; D possibly uses TRBD1 or TRBD2 (5 bases each). The V end lost 4 bases, the J end lost 5 bases, and 14 bases lay between the germline ends. Per germline, CDR1 LNHDA and CDR2 SQIVND (reference sequence). This CDR3 is built from 15 residues. CDR3: CASSKRDRSTGELFF. The CDR3 nucleotides are TGTGCCAGTAGTAAACGGGACCGATCGACCGGGGAGCTGTTTTTT.

The chain carries TRBV5-1 and TRBJ1-1, with 10 bases lining up with TRBD1. CDR3 length: 17 residues. Germline CDR1 is SGHRS and CDR2 is YFSETQ. The V and J ends lost 4 bases and 6 bases, in that order; junction bases with no gene match: 15. The CDR3 loop is CASSHPGTGVGPAEAFF. The CDR3 DNA reads as TGCGCCAGCAGCCATCCCGGGACAGGGGTTGGGCCGGCTGAAGCTTTCTTT.

The chain recombines TRBV14 with TRBJ2-3; TRBD1 matches at 9 bases. Losses at the gene ends were 0 bases for V and 4 bases for J; bases not matched to a gene: 5. The CDR3 is made up of 16 amino acids. Germline CDR1 SGHDN, CDR2 FVKESK. The CDR3 bases are TGTGCCAGCAGCCAAGAGGGACAGGGTTTTGCAGATACGCAGTATTTT. It yields the protein CASSQEGQGFADTQYF.

This chain uses TRBV5-6 with TRBJ1-4; maybe TRBD1 (6 bases). The CDR3 contains 14 residues. V was cut by 0 bases and J by 5 bases, with 8 bases left in between. CDR1 SGHDT and CDR2 YYEEEE come from the germline V gene. CDR3 in amino acids: CASSLEQGNEKLFF. DNA of the CDR3: TGTGCCAGCAGCTTGGAACAGGGCAATGAAAAACTGTTTTTT.

The rearrangement uses TRBV28 and TRBJ2-7; 10 nucleotides line up with TRBD2. CDR3 size: 16 residues. Germline values: CDR1 MDHEN, CDR2 SYDVKM. V lost 4 bases, J lost 4 bases, and 10 bases stayed unmatched. The CDR3 region has the DNA TGTGCCAGCAGTTCGGACACCGGGACTAGCGCTTACGAGCAGTACTTC. Amino acid sequence: CASSSDTGTSAYEQYF. The entire variable domain, with the rest obtained from reference TRBV28 and TRBJ2-7, is as follows: DVKVTQSSRYLVKRTGEKVFLECVQDMDHENMFWYRQDPGLGLRLIYFSYDVKMKEKGDIPEGYSVSREKKERFSLILESASTNQTSMYLCASSSDTGTSAYEQYFGPGTRLTVT.

The CDR3 sequence: CASSLAGNSNQPQHF. The CDR3 nucleotides are TGCGCCAGCAGCTTGGCGGGGAATAGCAATCAGCCCCAGCATTTT. The rearrangement joins TRBV5-1 to TRBJ1-5; D gene uncertain. The length of the CDR3 is 15 residues. In germline, CDR1 is SGHRS, CDR2 YFSETQ. V lost 0 bases to trimming and J lost 0 bases, with 7 bases between them.

The chain uses TRBV5-6 and TRBJ2-7, with TRBD2 as a possible D gene (5 bases). Trimming took 3 bases from V and 0 from J, leaving 10 bases between them. This CDR3 has 14 residues. Germline V gene data show CDR1 as SGHDT and CDR2 as YYEEEE. CDR3 nucleotide sequence: TGTGCCAGCAGCTCGACTGGGAGCTCCTACGAGCAGTACTTC. Amino acids: CASSSTGSSYEQYF.

CDR3 DNA sequence: TGTGCCAGCAGCCCCCAGGGGTACAATGAGCAGTTCTTC. It specifies CASSPQGYNEQFF. The chain couples TRBV9 to TRBJ2-1, with a possible D match to TRBD1 (6 bases). The germline CDR1 and CDR2 sequences are SGDLS and YYNGEE. V was trimmed by 4 bases and J by 4 bases, leaving 9 bases between them. CDR3 size: 13 residues.

A word on this clone: The identical CDR3 is also encoded by other nucleotide sequences in the sample. This chain connects TRBV27 to TRBJ2-7, with D possibly matching TRBD1 (5 bases). Germline V gene sequence: CDR1 MNHEY, CDR2 SMNVEV (reference sequence). V dropped 5 bases and J dropped 2 bases, with 10 bases sitting between them. This CDR3 is built from 13 residues. CDR3 in amino acids: CASSPTGPYEQYF. The CDR3 DNA is TGTGCCAGCAGTCCAACAGGACCCTACGAGCAGTACTTC.

This clone appeared a few times. Other nucleotide sequences from this sample produce the same CDR3. The chain recombines TRBV28 with TRBJ2-7; 9 nucleotides agree with TRBD1. The CDR3 totals 15 residues. The V gene's germline CDR1 is MDHEN and CDR2 SYDVKM. J was trimmed by 4 bases and V by 4 bases; bases with no gene match: 8. The CDR3 coding sequence is TGTGCCAGCAGTTCCCTCCGGGACAGGGAGTACGAGCAGTACTTC. Translation gives CASSSLRDREYEQYF.

The chain recombines TRBV7-8 with TRBJ1-1, with D uncertain. CDR1 is SGHVS, CDR2 FQNEAQ, per germline. Trimming removed 2 bases from V and 0 bases from J, with 7 bases in between. CDR3 length: 14 residues. DNA for the CDR3: TGTGCCAGCAGCTTACCAACACTGAACACTGAAGCTTTCTTT. Amino acid sequence: CASSLPTLNTEAFF.

The chain carries TRBV2 and TRBJ2-1, with D possibly being TRBD2 (6 bases). The CDR3 extends over 15 amino acids. The V end was cut by 7 bases, the J end by 3 bases, with 16 bases between. Germline V gene sequence: CDR1 SNHLY, CDR2 FYNNEI. CDR3 in amino acids: CASTFSGTFYNEQFF. In nucleotides, the CDR3 is TGTGCCAGCACTTTTTCCGGGACTTTCTACAATGAGCAGTTCTTC.

The chain is built from TRBV27 and TRBJ2-2, with 8 bases fitting TRBD2. This CDR3 comprises 17 residues. The V gene's germline CDR1 is MNHEY and CDR2 SMNVEV (reference sequence). V was pared by 11 bases and J by 0 bases, with 14 bases of the junction left unmatched. CDR3 in DNA: TGTGCCGTCAGTGGGAGGGATAGCGGGGCGAACACCGGGGAGCTGTTTTTT. Amino acids: CAVSGRDSGANTGELFF.

The chain joins TRBV28 to TRBJ1-2; D uncertain. Looked up from germline, CDR1 is MDHEN and CDR2 is SYDVKM. Trimming cost V 3 bases and J 2 bases, with 16 bases left between them. The CDR3 extends over 16 amino acids. CDR3 protein: CASSFRGGLRNYGYTF. The CDR3 bases are TGTGCCAGCAGTTTCAGAGGTGGCTTGAGGAACTATGGCTACACCTTC.

This chain uses TRBV6-6 with TRBJ1-5; D call uncertain. The V end lost 2 bases, the J end lost 1 base, and 6 bases lay between the germline ends. The CDR3 has 14 residues. Per the germline V gene, CDR1 is MNHNY and CDR2 is SVGAGI (reference sequence). The CDR3 DNA sequence: TGTGCCAGCAGTTACACTATGAGCAATCAGCCCCAGCATTTT. This translates into CASSYTMSNQPQHF.